These 8 T cell receptor beta chains came from one sample sequenced in a study of blood T cell repertoires in COVID-19. Measured with immunoSEQ multiplex PCR; TCRdb has only the in-frame clones, and not every one. This sample has some 260,000 clones; around 90% occur once, and the top ten carry 0.9% to 1%. Material for sequencing was peripheral blood. The source is a woman aged 40 to 50 who had recovered from COVID-19.

J is TRBJ1-2 and V is TRBV5-4; 9 nucleotides match TRBD1. J lost 10 bases, V lost 4 bases, and 11 bases had no gene match. Germline loops: CDR1 SGHNT, CDR2 YYREEE (reference sequence). The CDR3 loop spans 14 amino acids. CDR3 amino acids: CASSPAADRGAYTF. The CDR3 coding sequence is TGTGCCAGCAGCCCCGCCGCTGACAGGGGGGCCTACACCTTC.

J is TRBJ1-1 and V is TRBV9; D gene uncertain. Trimming took off 4 bases at V and 6 bases at J, with 7 bases between the two ends. Germline V gives CDR1 SGDLS, CDR2 YYNGEE. The CDR3 runs 11 residues. Here the CDR3 DNA reads TGTGCCAGCAGCCAGACACCTGAAGCTTTCTTT. Its protein is CASSQTPEAFF.

This clone was detected only a few times. V usage is TRBV3-1 (or the pseudogene TRBV3-2) and J usage is TRBJ2-5, with 10 bases lining up with TRBD2. The CDR3 has 16 residues. Germline lookup yields CDR1 LGHDT and CDR2 YNNKEL (reference sequence). V was clipped by 3 bases and J by 0 bases; unmatched bases: 4. The CDR3 reads CASSHLGLADQETQYF. The CDR3 coding sequence is TGTGCCAGCAGCCACCTCGGACTAGCGGACCAAGAGACCCAGTACTTC.

This clone has only a few counts. The V call is TRBV7-9, the J call TRBJ2-2; D gene ambiguous. The CDR3 covers 12 residues. Germline CDR1 SEHNR, CDR2 FQNEAQ (reference sequence). Trimming pared 3 bases from V and 5 bases from J, leaving 4 bases between. The CDR3 loop reads CASSFETGELFF. Here the CDR3 DNA reads TGTGCCAGCAGCTTCGAGACCGGGGAGCTGTTTTTT.

The chain employs TRBV5-1 and TRBJ2-5; 10 nucleotides agree with TRBD1. This CDR3 has 16 amino acids. Trimming took 4 bases from V and 5 from J; bases not matched to a gene: 11. From germline, CDR1 is SGHRS and CDR2 YFSETQ. The CDR3 loop is CASSPPGTGAGETQYF. CDR3 coding DNA: TGCGCCAGCAGCCCCCCCGGGACAGGGGCGGGGGAGACCCAGTACTTC.

This clone appeared a few times. Here the CDR3 reads CASTTPGSNSPLHF. As DNA, the CDR3 is TGTGCCAGCACCACCCCGGGGAGTAATTCACCCCTCCACTTT. This rearrangement joins TRBV9 to TRBJ1-6; no clear D gene. In germline, CDR1 is SGDLS, CDR2 YYNGEE. The CDR3 covers 14 residues. Trimming removed 6 bases at V and 6 bases at J, with 13 bases between.

This clone was detected only once. The V gene is TRBV4-3, the J gene TRBJ2-1; 7 bases are shared with TRBD2. V gave up 0 bases and J gave up 6 bases; unmatched junction bases: 2. Germline V gene lookup returns CDR1 LGHNA and CDR2 YSLEER. CDR3 length equals 14 residues. The CDR3 DNA reads TGCGCCAGCAGCCAAGATCCGGGGGGCAATGAGCAGTTCTTC. It encodes CASSQDPGGNEQFF.

This clone has only one observation. This same CDR3 is encoded by further DNA sequences in the sample. The chain employs TRBV5-4 and TRBJ1-5, with D perhaps matching TRBD1 (5 bases). Trimming removed 4 bases at V and 7 bases at J, with 12 bases between. CDR1 and CDR2 (germline): SGHNT, YYREEE (reference sequence). The CDR3 totals 13 residues. CDR3 sequence reads: CASSPGGGQPQHF. The CDR3 nucleotides read TGTGCCAGCAGCCCCGGGGGTGGGCAGCCCCAGCATTTT.